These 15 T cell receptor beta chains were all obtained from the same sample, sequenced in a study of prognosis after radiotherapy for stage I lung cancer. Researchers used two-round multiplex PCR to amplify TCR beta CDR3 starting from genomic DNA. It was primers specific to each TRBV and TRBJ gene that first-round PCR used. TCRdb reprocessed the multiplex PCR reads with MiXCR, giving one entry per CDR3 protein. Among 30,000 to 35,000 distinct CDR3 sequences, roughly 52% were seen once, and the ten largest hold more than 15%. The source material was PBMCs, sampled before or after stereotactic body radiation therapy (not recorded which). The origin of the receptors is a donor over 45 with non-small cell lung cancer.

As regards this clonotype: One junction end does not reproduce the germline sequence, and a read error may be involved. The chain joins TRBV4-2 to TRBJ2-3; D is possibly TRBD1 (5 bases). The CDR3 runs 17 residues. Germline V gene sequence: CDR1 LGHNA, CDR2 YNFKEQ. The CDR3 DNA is TGTGCCAGCGGCCAAGAATCGGGCAGGGCAGGGCCAGATACGCAGTATTTT. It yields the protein CASGQESGRAGPDTQYF.

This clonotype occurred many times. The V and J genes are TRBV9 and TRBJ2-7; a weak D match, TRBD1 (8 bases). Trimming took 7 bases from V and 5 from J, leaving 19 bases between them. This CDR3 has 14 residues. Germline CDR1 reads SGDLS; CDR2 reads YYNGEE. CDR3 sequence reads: CASPGGTGSHEQYF. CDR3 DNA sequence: TGTGCCAGCCCCGGGGGGACAGGTTCGCACGAGCAGTACTTC.

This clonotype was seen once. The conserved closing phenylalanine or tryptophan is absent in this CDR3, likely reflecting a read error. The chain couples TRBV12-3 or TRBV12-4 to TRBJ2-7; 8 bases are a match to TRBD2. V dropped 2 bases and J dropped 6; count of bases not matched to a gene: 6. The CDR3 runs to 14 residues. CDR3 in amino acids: CASSLYGRVAEQYL. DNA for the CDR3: TGTGCCAGCAGTTTATACGGGAGGGTGGCCGAGCAGTACTTA.

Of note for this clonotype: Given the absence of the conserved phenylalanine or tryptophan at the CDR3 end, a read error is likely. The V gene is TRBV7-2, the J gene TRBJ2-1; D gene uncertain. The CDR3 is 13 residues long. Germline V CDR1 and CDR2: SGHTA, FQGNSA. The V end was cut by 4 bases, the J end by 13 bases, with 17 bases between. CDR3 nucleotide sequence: TGTGCCAGCAGCTCACAACAGAGAGGTGGTCAGTTCTTA. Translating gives CASSSQQRGGQFL.

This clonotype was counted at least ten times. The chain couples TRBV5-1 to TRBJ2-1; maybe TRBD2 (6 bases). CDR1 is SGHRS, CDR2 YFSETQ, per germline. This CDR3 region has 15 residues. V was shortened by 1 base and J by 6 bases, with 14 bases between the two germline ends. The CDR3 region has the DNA TGCGCCAGCAGCTTGCAAGGGACTGGCGGCAATGAGCAGTTCTTC. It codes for CASSLQGTGGNEQFF. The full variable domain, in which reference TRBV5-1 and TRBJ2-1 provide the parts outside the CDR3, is KAGVTQTPRYLIKTRGQQVTLSCSPISGHRSVSWYQQTPGQGLQFLFEYFSETQRNKGNFPGRFSGRQFSNSRSEMNVSTLELGDSALYLCASSLQGTGGNEQFFGPGTRLTVL.

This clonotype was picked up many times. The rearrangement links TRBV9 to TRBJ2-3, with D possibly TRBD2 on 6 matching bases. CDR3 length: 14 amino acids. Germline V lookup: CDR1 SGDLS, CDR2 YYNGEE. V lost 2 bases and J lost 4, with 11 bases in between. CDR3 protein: CASSVAGSSDTQYF. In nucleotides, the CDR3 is TGTGCCAGCAGCGTCGCGGGATCTTCAGATACGCAGTATTTT.

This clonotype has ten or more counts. Here the CDR3 DNA reads TGTGCCACCGCTTTTACAGGGGGCCAATATGGCTACACCTTC. Protein product: CATAFTGGQYGYTF. V is TRBV10-3 and J is TRBJ1-2; 9 bases are a match to TRBD1. This CDR3 has 14 residues. Germline-derived CDR1 and CDR2 are ENHRY and SYGVKD. Trimming at V came to 10 bases and at J to 5 bases, leaving 11 bases not matched to a gene.

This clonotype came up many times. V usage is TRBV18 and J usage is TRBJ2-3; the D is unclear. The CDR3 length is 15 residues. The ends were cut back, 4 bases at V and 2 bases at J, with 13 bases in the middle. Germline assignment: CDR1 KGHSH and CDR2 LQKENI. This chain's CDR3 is CASSLMGSPTDTQYF. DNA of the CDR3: TGTGCCAGCTCACTTATGGGATCCCCCACAGATACGCAGTATTTT.

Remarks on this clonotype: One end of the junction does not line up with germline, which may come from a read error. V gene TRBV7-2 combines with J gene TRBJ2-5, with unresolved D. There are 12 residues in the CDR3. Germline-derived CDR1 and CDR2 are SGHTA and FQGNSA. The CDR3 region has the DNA TGTGCCAGCAGCTCTAGAAGAGAGACCGAGTACTTC. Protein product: CASSSRRETEYF.

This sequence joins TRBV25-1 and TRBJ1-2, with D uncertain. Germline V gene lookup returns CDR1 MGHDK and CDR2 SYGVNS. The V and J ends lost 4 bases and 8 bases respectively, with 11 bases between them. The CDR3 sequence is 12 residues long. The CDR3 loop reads CASSAQVGGYTF. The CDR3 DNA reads TGTGCCAGCAGTGCTCAGGTTGGAGGCTACACCTTC.

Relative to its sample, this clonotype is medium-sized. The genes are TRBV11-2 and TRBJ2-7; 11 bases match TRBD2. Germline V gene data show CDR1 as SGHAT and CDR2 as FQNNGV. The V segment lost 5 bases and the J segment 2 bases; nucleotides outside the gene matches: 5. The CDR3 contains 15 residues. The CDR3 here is CASSPRLAGPYEQYF. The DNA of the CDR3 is TGTGCCAGCAGCCCCCGACTAGCGGGACCCTACGAGCAGTACTTC.

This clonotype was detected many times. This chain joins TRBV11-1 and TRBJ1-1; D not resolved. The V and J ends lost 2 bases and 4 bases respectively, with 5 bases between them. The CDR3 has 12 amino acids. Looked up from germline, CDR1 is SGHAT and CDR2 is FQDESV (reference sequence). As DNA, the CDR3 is TGTGCCAGCAGCTTACTTGGCACTGAAGCTTTCTTT. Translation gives CASSLLGTEAFF.

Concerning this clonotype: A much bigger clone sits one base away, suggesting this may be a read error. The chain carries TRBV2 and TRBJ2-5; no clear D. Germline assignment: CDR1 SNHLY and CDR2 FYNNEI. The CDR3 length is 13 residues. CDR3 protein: CAISQLSQETQYF. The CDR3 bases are TGTGCCATCAGTCAATTATCTCAAGAGACCCAGTACTTC.

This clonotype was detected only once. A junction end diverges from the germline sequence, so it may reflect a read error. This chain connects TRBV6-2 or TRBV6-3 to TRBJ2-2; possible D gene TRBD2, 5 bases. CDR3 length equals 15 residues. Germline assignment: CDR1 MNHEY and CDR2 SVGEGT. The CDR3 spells CASSLGAVSTGELLF. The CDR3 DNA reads TGTGCCAGCAGTCTAGGTGCGGTTAGCACCGGGGAGCTGCTTTTT.

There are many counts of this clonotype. This CDR3 reads CASSQDHRADYGYTF. CDR3 in DNA: TGCGCCAGCAGCCAAGACCACAGGGCTGACTATGGCTACACCTTC. The chain recombines TRBV4-3 with TRBJ1-2; D possibly corresponds to TRBD1 (6 bases). V lost 0 bases and J lost 3, with 11 bases in between. This CDR3 spans 15 amino acids. Per the germline V gene, CDR1 is LGHNA and CDR2 is YSLEER.